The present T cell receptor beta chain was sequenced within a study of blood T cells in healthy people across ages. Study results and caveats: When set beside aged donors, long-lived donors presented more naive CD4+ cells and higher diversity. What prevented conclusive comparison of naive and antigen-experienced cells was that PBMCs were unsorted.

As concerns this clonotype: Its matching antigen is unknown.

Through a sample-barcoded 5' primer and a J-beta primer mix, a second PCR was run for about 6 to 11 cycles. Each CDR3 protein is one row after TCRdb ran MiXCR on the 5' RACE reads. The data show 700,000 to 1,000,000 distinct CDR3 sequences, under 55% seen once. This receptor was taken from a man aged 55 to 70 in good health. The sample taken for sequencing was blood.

CDR3 residues: CASSYGDRGETQYF. The CDR3 DNA reads TGTGCCAGCAGTTACGGGGATAGGGGAGAGACCCAGTACTTC. This chain links TRBV6-2 or TRBV6-3 with TRBJ2-4; tentatively, D is TRBD1 (5 bases). TRBJ2-5 explains the end of the DNA better; the J call may be wrong. Germline V gives CDR1 MNHEY, CDR2 SVGEGT. This CDR3 spans 14 amino acids.